Reported below is one T cell receptor beta chain. Libraries were prepared by immunoSEQ multiplex PCR; TCRdb keeps only in-frame clonotypes and omits some of them. In the table there are about 13,000 clones, approximately 78% of which are singletons. The data belong to a study of immune evolution from preneoplasia to lung adenocarcinoma. The receptor's source is a person aged 65 to 85 with lung adenocarcinoma. Material for sequencing was FFPE minimally invasive lung adenocarcinoma tissue.

The CDR3 DNA reads TGTGCCACCCAGGACAGGAGGAACACTGAAGCTTTCTTT. This gives the protein CATQDRRNTEAFF. The rearrangement uses TRBV6-5 and TRBJ1-1, with 7 bases identical to TRBD1. With 10 bases clipped from V and 1 base from J, the junction kept 6 bases outside the gene matches. The CDR3 loop spans 13 amino acids. From germline, CDR1 is MNHEY and CDR2 SVGAGI.